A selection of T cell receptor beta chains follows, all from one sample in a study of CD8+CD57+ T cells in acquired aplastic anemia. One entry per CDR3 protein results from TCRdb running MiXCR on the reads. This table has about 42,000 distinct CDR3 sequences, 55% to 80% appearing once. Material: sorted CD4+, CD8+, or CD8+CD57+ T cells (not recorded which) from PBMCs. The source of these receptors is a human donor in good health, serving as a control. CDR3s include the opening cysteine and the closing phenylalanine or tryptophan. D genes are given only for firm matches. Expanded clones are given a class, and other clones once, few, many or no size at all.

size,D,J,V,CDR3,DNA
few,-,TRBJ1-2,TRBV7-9,CASEIRDSYYGYTF,TGTGCCAGCGAAATCCGGGACTCCTACTATGGCTACACCTTC
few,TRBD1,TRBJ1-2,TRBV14,CASSQTGEGRYGYTF,TGTGCCAGCAGCCAGACAGGGGAAGGACGCTATGGCTACACCTTC
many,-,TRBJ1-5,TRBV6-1,CASSDSRYSNQPQHF,TGTGCCAGCAGTGATTCCAGGTATAGCAATCAGCCCCAGCATTTT
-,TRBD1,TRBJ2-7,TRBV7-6,CASSSRDRSYEQYF,TGTGCCAGCAGCTCCCGGGACAGGTCCTACGAGCAGTACTTC
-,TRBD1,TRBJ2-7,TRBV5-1,CASQWGTGVSYEQYF,TGCGCCAGCCAGTGGGGGACAGGGGTCTCCTACGAGCAGTACTTC
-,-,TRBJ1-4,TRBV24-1,CATSDPGDATNEKLFF,TGTGCCACCAGTGATCCAGGGGATGCAACTAATGAAAAACTGTTTTTT
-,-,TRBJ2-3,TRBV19,CASSILEASTDTQYF,TGTGCCAGTAGTATTCTCGAAGCTAGCACAGATACGCAGTATTTT
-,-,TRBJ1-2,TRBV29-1,CSVGRAGAGDGYTF,TGCAGCGTTGGGCGAGCGGGGGCCGGGGATGGCTACACCTTC
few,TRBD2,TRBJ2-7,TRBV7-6,CASSLVTSGPYEQYF,TGTGCCAGCAGCTTAGTAACTAGCGGACCTTACGAGCAGTACTTC
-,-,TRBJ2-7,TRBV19,CASSIGQGSYEQYF,TGTGCCAGTAGCATTGGGCAGGGCTCCTACGAGCAGTACTTC
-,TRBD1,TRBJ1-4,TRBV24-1,CATSDSQGAVEKLFF,TGTGCCACCAGTGATAGCCAGGGGGCGGTTGAAAAACTGTTTTTT
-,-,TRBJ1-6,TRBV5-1,CASSGLGSTLHF,TGCGCCAGCAGTGGACTGGGCTCGACCCTCCACTTT
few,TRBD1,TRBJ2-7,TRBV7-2,CASRQGAGYEQYF,TGTGCCAGCAGACAGGGGGCTGGGTACGAGCAGTACTTC
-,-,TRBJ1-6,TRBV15,CAASRGDRNSPLHF,TGTGCCGCCAGCAGGGGCGACAGGAATTCACCCCTCCACTTT
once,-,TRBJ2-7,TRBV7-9,CASSPSPLGPEQYF,TGTGCCAGCAGCCCGTCCCCCCTTGGGCCCGAGCAGTACTTC
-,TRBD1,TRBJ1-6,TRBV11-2,CASSLGGTGFNSPLHF,TGTGCCAGCAGCCTAGGTGGGACAGGGTTTAATTCACCCCTCCACTTT
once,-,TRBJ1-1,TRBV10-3,CASSSQYTEAFF,TGTGCCAGCAGTTCTCAGTACACTGAAGCTTTCTTT
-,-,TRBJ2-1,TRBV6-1,CASDRAGEGDEQFF,TGTGCCAGCGACAGGGCTGGGGAGGGCGATGAGCAGTTCTTC
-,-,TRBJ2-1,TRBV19,CASSRARRRFYNEQFF,TGTGCCAGTAGTAGAGCCAGGAGACGTTTCTACAATGAGCAGTTCTTC
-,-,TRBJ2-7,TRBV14,CASSQNREGPYF,TGTGCCAGCAGCCAAAATAGGGAAGGACCGTACTTC
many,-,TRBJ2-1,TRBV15,CATSTREASLHNEQFF,TGTGCCACCAGCACGAGGGAGGCTAGCCTCCACAATGAGCAGTTCTTC
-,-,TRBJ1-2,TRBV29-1,CSVALGEGNYGYTF,TGCAGCGTCGCCCTCGGGGAAGGAAACTATGGCTACACCTTC
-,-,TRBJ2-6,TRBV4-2,CASSQDRGSGANVLTF,TGTGCCAGCAGCCAAGATCGCGGCTCTGGGGCCAACGTCCTGACTTTT
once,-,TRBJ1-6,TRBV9,CASTASGQGNSPLHF,TGTGCCAGCACCGCCTCGGGGCAGGGAAATTCACCCCTCCACTTT
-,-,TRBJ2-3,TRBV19,CASNNRPLTDTQYF,TGTGCCAGTAACAATCGGCCACTTACAGATACGCAGTATTTT
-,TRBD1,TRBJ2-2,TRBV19,CASRMTGVNTGELFF,TGTGCCAGTAGGATGACAGGGGTTAACACCGGGGAGCTGTTTTTT
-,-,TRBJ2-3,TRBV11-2,CANSQPALTGTDTQYF,TGTGCCAACAGCCAGCCCGCCTTGACAGGCACAGATACGCAGTATTTT
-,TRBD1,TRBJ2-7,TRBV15,CATSRDRTGFYEQYF,TGTGCCACCAGCAGAGATCGGACAGGGTTCTACGAGCAGTACTTC
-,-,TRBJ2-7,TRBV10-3,CAISRERSYEQHF,TGTGCCATCAGTCGGGAACGGTCCTACGAGCAGCACTTC
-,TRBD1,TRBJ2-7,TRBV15,CATSRDRTGSEQYF,TGTGCCACCAGCAGAGATCGGACAGGCAGCGAGCAGTACTTC
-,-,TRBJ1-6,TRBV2,CASSEQWNSPLHF,TGTGCCAGCAGTGAACAGTGGAATTCACCCCTCCACTTT
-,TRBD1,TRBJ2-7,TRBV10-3,CAITSGTGVSYEQYF,TGTGCCATCACTTCCGGGACAGGGGTCTCCTACGAGCAGTACTTC
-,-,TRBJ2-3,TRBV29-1,CSVVGTPNTDTQYF,TGCAGCGTTGTTGGTACCCCCAATACTGATACGCAGTATTTT
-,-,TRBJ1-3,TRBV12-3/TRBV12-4,CASSHPGPDTIYF,TGTGCCAGCAGTCACCCGGGCCCAGATACCATATATTTT
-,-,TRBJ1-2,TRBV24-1,CTTGDFKDGPYYGYTF,TGTACCACCGGTGATTTTAAGGACGGACCCTACTATGGCTACACCTTC
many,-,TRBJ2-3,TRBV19,CASSSGTASTDTQYF,TGTGCCAGCAGCTCCGGGACGGCAAGCACAGATACGCAGTATTTT
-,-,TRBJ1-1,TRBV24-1,CATSEGLGNTEAFF,TGTGCCACCAGTGAGGGCCTCGGAAACACTGAAGCTTTCTTT
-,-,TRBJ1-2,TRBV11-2,CASSPTGGFAYTF,TGTGCCAGCAGCCCCACGGGTGGGTTTGCCTACACCTTC
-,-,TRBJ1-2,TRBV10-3,CASSDGTSRAPYGYTF,TGTGCCAGCAGCGACGGGACCTCAAGAGCCCCATATGGCTACACCTTC
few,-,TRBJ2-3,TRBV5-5,CASSLGTTSTDTQYF,TGTGCCAGCAGCTTGGGGACAACTAGCACAGATACGCAGTATTTT
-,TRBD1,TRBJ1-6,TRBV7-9,CATGTGNSPLHF,TGTGCCACCGGGACAGGCAATTCACCCCTCCACTTT
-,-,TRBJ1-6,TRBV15,CATSRDRPGPNSPLHF,TGTGCCACCAGCAGAGATCGTCCGGGCCCTAATTCACCCCTCCACTTT
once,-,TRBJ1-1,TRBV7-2,CASSMGHEAFF,TGTGCCAGCAGCATGGGACACGAAGCTTTCTTT
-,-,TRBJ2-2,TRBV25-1,CASSGVGGNTGELFF,TGTGCCAGCAGCGGGGTGGGTGGAAACACCGGGGAGCTGTTTTTT
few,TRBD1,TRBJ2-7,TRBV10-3,CAITGQGLSYEQYF,TGTGCCATCACTGGACAGGGACTTTCCTACGAGCAGTACTTC
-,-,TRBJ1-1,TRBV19,CASSPQGGTEAFF,TGTGCCAGTAGTCCGCAGGGTGGGACTGAAGCTTTCTTT
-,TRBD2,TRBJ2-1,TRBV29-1,CSVVGRGGPSSYNEQFF,TGCAGCGTGGTGGGTCGGGGGGGCCCCAGCTCCTACAATGAGCAGTTCTTC
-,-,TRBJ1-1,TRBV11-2,CASSLDIRDGNTEAFF,TGTGCCAGCAGCTTAGATATTAGGGATGGGAACACTGAAGCTTTCTTT
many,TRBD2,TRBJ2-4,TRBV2,CASSEFGLAGALAKNIQYF,TGTGCCAGCAGTGAATTCGGACTAGCGGGGGCACTAGCCAAAAACATTCAGTACTTC
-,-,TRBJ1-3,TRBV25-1,CASSEAGSGVEGNTIYF,TGTGCCAGCAGTGAAGCGGGTTCAGGAGTGGAAGGAAACACCATATATTTT
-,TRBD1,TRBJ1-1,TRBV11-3,CASSPRTGPNTEAFF,TGTGCCAGCAGCCCACGGACAGGGCCGAACACTGAAGCTTTCTTT
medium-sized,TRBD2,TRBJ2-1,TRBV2,CASSESGLGGGDNEQFF,TGTGCCAGCAGTGAAAGTGGTTTAGGCGGGGGGGACAATGAGCAGTTCTTC
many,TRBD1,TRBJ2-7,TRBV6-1,CASSPRGPRPFSSYEQYF,TGTGCCAGCAGCCCCAGGGGGCCCCGTCCATTTAGCTCCTACGAGCAGTACTTC
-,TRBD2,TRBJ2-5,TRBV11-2,CASSPRGLAGGFGVQYF,TGTGCCAGCAGCCCAAGGGGACTAGCGGGGGGTTTTGGTGTCCAGTACTTC
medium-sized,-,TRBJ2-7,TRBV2,CASSVNGAYEQYF,TGTGCCAGCAGTGTCAATGGGGCCTACGAGCAGTACTTC
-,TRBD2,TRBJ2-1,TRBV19,CASSIGGGGGNEQFF,TGTGCCAGTAGTATAGGTGGGGGGGGTGGCAATGAGCAGTTCTTC
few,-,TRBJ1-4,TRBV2,CASSHRLAGYVF,TGTGCCAGCAGTCATAGACTAGCGGGGTACGTTTTT